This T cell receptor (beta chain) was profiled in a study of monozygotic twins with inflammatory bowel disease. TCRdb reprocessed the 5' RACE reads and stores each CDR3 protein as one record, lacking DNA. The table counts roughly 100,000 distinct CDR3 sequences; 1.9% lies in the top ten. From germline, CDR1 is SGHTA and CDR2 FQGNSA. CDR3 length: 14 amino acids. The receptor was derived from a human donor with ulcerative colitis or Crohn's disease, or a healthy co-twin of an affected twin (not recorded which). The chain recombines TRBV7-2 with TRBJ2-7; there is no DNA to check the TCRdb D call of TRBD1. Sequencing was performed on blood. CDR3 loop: CASSFLGQGYEQYF.